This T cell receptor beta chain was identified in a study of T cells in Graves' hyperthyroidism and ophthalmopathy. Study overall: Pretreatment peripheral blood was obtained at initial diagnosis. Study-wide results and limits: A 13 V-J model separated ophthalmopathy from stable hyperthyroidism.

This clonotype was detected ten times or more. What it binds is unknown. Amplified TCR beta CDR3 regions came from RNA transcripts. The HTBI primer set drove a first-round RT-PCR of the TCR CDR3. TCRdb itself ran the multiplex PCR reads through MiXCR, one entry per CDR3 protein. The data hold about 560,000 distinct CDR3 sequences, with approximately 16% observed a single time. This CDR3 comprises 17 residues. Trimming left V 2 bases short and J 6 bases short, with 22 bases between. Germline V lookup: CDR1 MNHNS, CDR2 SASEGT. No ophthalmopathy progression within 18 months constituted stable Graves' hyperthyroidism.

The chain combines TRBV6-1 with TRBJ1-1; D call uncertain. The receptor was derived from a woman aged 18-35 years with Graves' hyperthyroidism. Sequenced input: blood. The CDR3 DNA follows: TGTGCCAGCAGTGAAAAAGGTAGACTACTGTACTCCCCTGAAGCTTTCTTT. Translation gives CASSEKGRLLYSPEAFF.